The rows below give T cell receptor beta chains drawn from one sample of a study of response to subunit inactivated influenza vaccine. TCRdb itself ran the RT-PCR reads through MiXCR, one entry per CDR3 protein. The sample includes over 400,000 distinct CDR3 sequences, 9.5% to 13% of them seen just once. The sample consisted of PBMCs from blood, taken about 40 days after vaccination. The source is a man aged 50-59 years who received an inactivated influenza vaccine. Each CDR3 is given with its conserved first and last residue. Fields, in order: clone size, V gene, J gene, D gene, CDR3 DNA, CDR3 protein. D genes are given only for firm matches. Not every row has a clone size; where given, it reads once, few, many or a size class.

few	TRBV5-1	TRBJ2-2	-	TGCGCCAGCAGCTTGGCGGGACACGCGGACGGGGAGCTGTTTTTT	CASSLAGHADGELFF
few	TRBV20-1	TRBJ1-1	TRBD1	TGCAGTGCTAGAGACCTCAGGGGGCTTGGAACTGAAGCTTTCTTT	CSARDLRGLGTEAFF
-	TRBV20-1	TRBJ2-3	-	TGCAGTGCTAGAGATAATGGACCCTCGCCAGATACGCAGTATTTT	CSARDNGPSPDTQYF
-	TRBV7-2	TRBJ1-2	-	TGTGCCAGCAGCTTAGTGCCCCACAGGGTGTTTGACTATGGCTACACCTTC	CASSLVPHRVFDYGYTF
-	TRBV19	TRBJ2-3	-	TGTGCCAGTACCGGGAGCACAGATACGCAGTATTTT	CASTGSTDTQYF
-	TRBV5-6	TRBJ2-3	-	TGTGCCAGCAGCTTGGATTTCGGCAGTCACAGCACAGATACGCAGTATTTT	CASSLDFGSHSTDTQYF
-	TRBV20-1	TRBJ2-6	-	TGCAGTGCTCGTCCAGTCTCTGGGGCCAACGTCCTGACTTTC	CSARPVSGANVLTF
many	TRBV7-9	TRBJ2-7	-	TGTGCCAGCAGCTATGGACCGCTGGGAGAGCAGTACTTC	CASSYGPLGEQYF
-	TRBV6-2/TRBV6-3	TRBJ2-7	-	TGTGCCAGCAGTTACACCAGGGCAGACGAGCAGTACTTC	CASSYTRADEQYF
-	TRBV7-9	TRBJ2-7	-	TGTGCCAGCAGCTTAACCTCACCGAGAAGCGAGCAGTACTTC	CASSLTSPRSEQYF
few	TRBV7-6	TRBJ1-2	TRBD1	TGTGCCAGCAGCCCTGGGGACAGAAATTATGGCTACACCTTC	CASSPGDRNYGYTF
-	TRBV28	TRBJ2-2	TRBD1	TGTGCCAGCACCGGGGGCGGACAGGGAAACACCGGGGAGCTGTTTTTT	CASTGGGQGNTGELFF
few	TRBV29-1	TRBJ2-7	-	TGCAGCGTTCGGGGTCGTCTTACCTACGAGCAGTACTTC	CSVRGRLTYEQYF
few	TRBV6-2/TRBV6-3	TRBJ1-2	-	TGTGCCAGCAGTCTACGTCCAAACTATGGCTACACCTTC	CASSLRPNYGYTF
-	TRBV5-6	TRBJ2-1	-	TGTGCCAGCAGCTTGGTGGTCAGCTGGGCTACCTACAATGAGCAGTTCTTC	CASSLVVSWATYNEQFF
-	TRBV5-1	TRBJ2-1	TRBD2	TGCGCCAGCAGCTTGGGAGCTAGCGGGGGAAATGAGCAGTTCTTC	CASSLGASGGNEQFF
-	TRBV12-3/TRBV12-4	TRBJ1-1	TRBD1	TGTGCCAGCAGACTGGACAGGGGGAAGGCTTTCTTT	CASRLDRGKAFF
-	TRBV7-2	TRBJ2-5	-	TGTGCCAGCAGATACAGAGGGGAGGAAGGGGAGACCCAGTACTTC	CASRYRGEEGETQYF
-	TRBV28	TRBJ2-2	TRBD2	TGTGCCAGCAGTGGAATTACTAGCGGGGGGACCGGGGAGCTGTTTTTT	CASSGITSGGTGELFF
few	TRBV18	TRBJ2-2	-	TGTGCCAGCTCACCACCAAACGGGGGGAACACCGGGGAGCTGTTTTTT	CASSPPNGGNTGELFF
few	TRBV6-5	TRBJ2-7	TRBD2	TGTGCCAGCAGTTTGACTAGCGGGAGGCCTAAGATCTACGAGCAGTACTTC	CASSLTSGRPKIYEQYF
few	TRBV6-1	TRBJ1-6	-	TGTGCCAGCAGCAGTTACGGTGGGGCGACACCCCTCCACTTT	CASSSYGGATPLHF
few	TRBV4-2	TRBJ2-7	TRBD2	TGTGCCAGCAGCCAAGAACCTAGCGGGGGCTACGAGCAGTACTTC	CASSQEPSGGYEQYF
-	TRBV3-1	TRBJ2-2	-	TGTGCCAGCAGGTCCGTTGAGCCATTGACCGGGGAGCTGTTTTTT	CASRSVEPLTGELFF
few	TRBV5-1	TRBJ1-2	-	TGCGCCAGCAGCAGCGCAGGTGTCTATGGCTACACCTTC	CASSSAGVYGYTF
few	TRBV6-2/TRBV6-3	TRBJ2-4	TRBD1	TGTGCCAGCAGTTACCCGGGGACAGTAGCCAAAAACATTCAGTACTTC	CASSYPGTVAKNIQYF
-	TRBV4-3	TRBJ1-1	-	TGCGCCAGCAGCCAAGTCATTAGATCTGAAGCTTTCTTT	CASSQVIRSEAFF
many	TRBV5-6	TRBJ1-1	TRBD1	TGTGCCAGCAGCGTGACAGGGGGCGCAGGGACTGAAGCTTTCTTT	CASSVTGGAGTEAFF
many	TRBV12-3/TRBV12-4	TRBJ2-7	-	TGTGCCAGCAGCATGGGTGGGGCCTACGAGCAGTACTTC	CASSMGGAYEQYF
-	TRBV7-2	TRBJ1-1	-	TGTGCCAGCAGCTTAGGTAGGGCAGCCGTACCTTTCTTT	CASSLGRAAVPFF
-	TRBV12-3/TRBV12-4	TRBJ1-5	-	TGTGCCAGCAGACAGACTCGCAATCAGCCCCAGCATTTT	CASRQTRNQPQHF